This T cell receptor (beta chain) was sequenced in a study of T cell responses to AZD1222 COVID-19 vaccine. General study points: Close to half of spike-specific TCRs reportedly recognize unmutated variant regions. Spike-specific TCR breadth and depth both grew after two AZD1222 doses.

Sequenced by immunoSEQ multiplex PCR; TCRdb stores in-frame clones only, minus some. The sample carries about 99,000 clones, 91% recorded once. A note on this clone: Its antigen remains unknown.

The sequence derives from an adult who received the AZD1222 COVID-19 vaccine. This specimen consisted of peripheral blood, obtained 28 days after the second AZD1222 dose.

The chain's CDR3 is CASSSPYATGELFF. The CDR3 DNA follows: TGTGCCAGCAGTTCCCCATACGCCACCGGGGAGCTGTTTTTT. V usage is TRBV6-2 or TRBV6-3 and J usage is TRBJ2-2, with unresolved D. The V end was cut by 4 bases, the J end by 4 bases, with 10 bases between. The germline V gene encodes CDR1 MNHEY and CDR2 SVGEGT. The CDR3 totals 14 residues.